This record covers a single T cell receptor (beta chain). The data are from a study of blood T cell repertoires in COVID-19. Study details: Italy, Spain and the United States were the sources of the convalescent and acute COVID-19 samples. PBMCs, B-cell-depleted T cells, or T cells provided the cDNA or gDNA that made up the material.

Trimming pared 2 bases from V and 1 base from J, leaving 11 bases between. This CDR3 is 15 amino acids long. Germline-derived CDR1 and CDR2 are MNHGY and SAAAGT. Some clones are missing from TCRdb's copy, which holds only in-frame ones; the method was immunoSEQ multiplex PCR. Here the sample spans a few hundred thousand clones, around 91% being singletons. The chain recombines TRBV6-8 with TRBJ1-1; the D gene is possibly TRBD1 (5 bases). This TCR came from a woman younger than 35 with acute COVID-19. Sequencing was done on a sample of PBMCs or T cells enriched from blood (not recorded which). The CDR3 DNA sequence: TGTGCCAGCAGTTACGTAACAGGCGGGAACACTGAAGCTTTCTTT. Translating it yields CASSYVTGGNTEAFF.